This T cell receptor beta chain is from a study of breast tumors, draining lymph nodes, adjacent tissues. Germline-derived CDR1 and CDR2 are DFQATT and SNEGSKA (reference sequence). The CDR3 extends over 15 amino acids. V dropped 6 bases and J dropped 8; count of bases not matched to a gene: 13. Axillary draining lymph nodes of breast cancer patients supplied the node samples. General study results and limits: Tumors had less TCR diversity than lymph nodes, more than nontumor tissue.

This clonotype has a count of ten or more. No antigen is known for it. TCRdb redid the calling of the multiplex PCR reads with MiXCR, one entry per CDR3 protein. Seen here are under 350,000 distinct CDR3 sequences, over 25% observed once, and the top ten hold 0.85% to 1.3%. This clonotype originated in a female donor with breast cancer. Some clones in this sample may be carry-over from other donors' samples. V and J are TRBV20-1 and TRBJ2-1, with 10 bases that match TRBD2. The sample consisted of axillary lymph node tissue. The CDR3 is CSAVTPSGRGDEQFF. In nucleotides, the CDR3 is TGCAGTGCCGTTACCCCTAGCGGGAGAGGCGATGAGCAGTTCTTC.